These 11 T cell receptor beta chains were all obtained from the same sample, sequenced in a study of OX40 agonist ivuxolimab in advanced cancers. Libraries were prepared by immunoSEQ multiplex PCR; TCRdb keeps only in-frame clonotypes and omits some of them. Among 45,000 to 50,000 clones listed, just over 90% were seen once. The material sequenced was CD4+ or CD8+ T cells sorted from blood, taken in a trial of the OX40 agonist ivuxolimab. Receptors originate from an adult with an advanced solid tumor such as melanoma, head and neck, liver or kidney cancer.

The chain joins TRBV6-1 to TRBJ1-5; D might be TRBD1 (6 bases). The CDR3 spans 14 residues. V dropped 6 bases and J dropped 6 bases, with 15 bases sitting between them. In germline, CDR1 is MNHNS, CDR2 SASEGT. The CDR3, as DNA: TGTGCCAGCAGCCTTGGACAGAGCGGTCAGCCCCAGCATTTT. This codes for CASSLGQSGQPQHF.

The CDR3 loop is CASSLSGSVGELFF. CDR3 DNA: TGTGCCAGCAGCTTATCGGGGTCCGTCGGGGAGCTGTTTTTT. V and J are TRBV7-8 and TRBJ2-2; perhaps TRBD2 as D (5 bases). CDR3 length equals 14 residues. V lost 2 bases and J 7 bases, leaving 11 bases between the germline ends. Per the germline V gene, CDR1 is SGHVS and CDR2 is FQNEAQ.

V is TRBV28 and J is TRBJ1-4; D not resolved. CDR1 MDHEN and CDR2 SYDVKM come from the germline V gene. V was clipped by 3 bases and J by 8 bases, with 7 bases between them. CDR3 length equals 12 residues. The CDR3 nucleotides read TGTGCCAGCAGTTTTCCAGAGGAAAAACTGTTTTTT. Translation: CASSFPEEKLFF.

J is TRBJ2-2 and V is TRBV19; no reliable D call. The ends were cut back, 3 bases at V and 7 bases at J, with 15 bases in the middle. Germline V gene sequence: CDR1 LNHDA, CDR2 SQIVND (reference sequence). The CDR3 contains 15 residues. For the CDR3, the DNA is TGTGCCAGTAGTATTGTCTGGGGTGGCGGCGGGGAGCTGTTTTTT. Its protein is CASSIVWGGGGELFF.

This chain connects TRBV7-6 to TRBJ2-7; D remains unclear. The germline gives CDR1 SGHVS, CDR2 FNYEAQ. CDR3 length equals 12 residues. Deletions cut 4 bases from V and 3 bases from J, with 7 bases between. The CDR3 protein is CASSSNFYEQYF. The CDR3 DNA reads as TGTGCCAGCAGCTCAAACTTCTACGAGCAGTACTTC. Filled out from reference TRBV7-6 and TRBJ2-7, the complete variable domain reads GAGVSQSPRYKVTKRGQDVALRCDPISGHVSLYWYRQALGQGPEFLTYFNYEAQQDKSGLPNDRFSAERPEGSISTLTIQRTEQRDSAMYRCASSSNFYEQYFGPGTRLTVT.

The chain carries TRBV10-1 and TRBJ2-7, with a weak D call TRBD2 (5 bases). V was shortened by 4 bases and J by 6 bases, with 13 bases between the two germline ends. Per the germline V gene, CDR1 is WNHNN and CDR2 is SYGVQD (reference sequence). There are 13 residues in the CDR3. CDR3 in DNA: TGCGCCAGCAGTGTTGAGGGTTTCTCCGAGCAGTACTTC. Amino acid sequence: CASSVEGFSEQYF.

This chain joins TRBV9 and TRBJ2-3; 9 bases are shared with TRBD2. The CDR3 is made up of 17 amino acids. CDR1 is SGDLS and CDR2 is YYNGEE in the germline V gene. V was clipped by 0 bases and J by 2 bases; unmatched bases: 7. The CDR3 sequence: CASSVEIGGRATDTQYF. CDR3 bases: TGTGCCAGCAGCGTAGAGATTGGCGGGAGGGCCACAGATACGCAGTATTTT. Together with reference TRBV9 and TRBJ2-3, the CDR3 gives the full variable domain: DSGVTQTPKHLITATGQRVTLRCSPRSGDLSVYWYQQSLDQGLQFLIQYYNGEERAKGNILERFSAQQFPDLHSELNLSSLELGDSALYFCASSVEIGGRATDTQYFGPGTRLTVL.

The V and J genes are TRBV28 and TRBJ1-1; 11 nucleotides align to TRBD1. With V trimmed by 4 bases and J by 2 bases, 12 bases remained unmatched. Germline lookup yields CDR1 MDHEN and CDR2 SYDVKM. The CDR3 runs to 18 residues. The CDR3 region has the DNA TGTGCCAGCAGTTCCCCCTTGGGACAGGGGGGGATAAACACTGAAGCTTTCTTT. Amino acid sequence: CASSSPLGQGGINTEAFF.

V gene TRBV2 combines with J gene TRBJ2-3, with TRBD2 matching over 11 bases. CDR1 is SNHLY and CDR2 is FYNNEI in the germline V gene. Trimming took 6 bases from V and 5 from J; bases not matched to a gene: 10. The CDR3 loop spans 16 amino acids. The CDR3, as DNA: TGTGCCAGCAGGAGGATACTAGCGGGAGACGAAGATACGCAGTATTTT. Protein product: CASRRILAGDEDTQYF.

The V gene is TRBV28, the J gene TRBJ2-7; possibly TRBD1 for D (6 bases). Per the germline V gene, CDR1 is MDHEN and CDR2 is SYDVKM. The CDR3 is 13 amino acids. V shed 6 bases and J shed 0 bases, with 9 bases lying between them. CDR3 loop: CASRRDISYEQYF. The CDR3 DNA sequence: TGTGCCAGCAGAAGGGACATCTCCTACGAGCAGTACTTC.

This CDR3 is CASSSPGTSLADEQFF. CDR3 in DNA: TGTGCCAGCAGCTCCCCCGGGACTAGTTTAGCAGATGAGCAGTTCTTC. The chain uses TRBV7-8 and TRBJ2-1; 8 positions match TRBD2. CDR3 size: 16 residues. V shed 4 bases, J shed 8 bases, and the junction held 13 bases outside the gene matches. Germline CDR1 SGHVS, CDR2 FQNEAQ.